This T cell receptor (beta chain) was profiled in a study of blood T cells in healthy people across ages. A sample-barcoded 5' primer and a J-beta primer mix were used in a second PCR of roughly 7 to 11 cycles. TCRdb called the 5' RACE reads again in MiXCR, with one record for every CDR3 protein. The sample contains 1.8 million or so distinct CDR3 sequences, 35% to 50% of which appear only once. The germline V gene has CDR1 LGHNA and CDR2 YNFKEQ. J was trimmed by 6 bases and V by 0 bases; bases with no gene match: 2. This CDR3 is 15 amino acids long. The specimen was blood. This chain connects TRBV4-2 to TRBJ2-1; 10 nucleotides match TRBD1. This TCR came from a human donor in good health. This CDR3 is CASSQEGQGFNEQFF. The CDR3 region has the DNA TGTGCCAGCAGCCAAGAGGGACAGGGGTTCAATGAGCAGTTCTTC.